This T cell receptor beta chain was sequenced for a study of Ad26.COV2.S vaccination and SARS-CoV-2 variants. Study-level information: Recipients of Ad26.COV2.S got it intramuscularly, once or twice 56 days apart.

TCRdb keeps only in-frame clones here, not all; method: immunoSEQ multiplex PCR. Of about 400,000 clones detected, about nine tenths appear once; the ten largest clones hold around 1.7%. The treatment was: roughly 18 received Ad26.COV2.S at low or high dose, single or two shots; several received placebo; per-sample allocation not given. The study sampled participants on day 63 after the first vaccine or placebo injection. The origin of this receptor is a person between 18 and 65 years old who received the Ad26.COV2.S COVID-19 vaccine or a placebo. The sequencing used peripheral blood, collected in a trial of Ad26.COV2.S vaccine versus placebo.

Written as DNA, the CDR3 is TGTGCCAGCAGCTTGGTGATCGGCTATGGCTACACCTTC. This codes for CASSLVIGYGYTF. This chain connects TRBV5-5 to TRBJ1-2; D is unclear. Germline V gives CDR1 SGHKS, CDR2 YYEKEE (reference sequence). V lost 0 bases, J lost 4 bases, and 7 bases lay in between. The CDR3 is made up of 13 amino acids.